This T cell receptor beta chain was identified during a study of blood T cell repertoires in COVID-19. Profiling relied on immunoSEQ multiplex PCR, and the TCRdb table lists in-frame clones only, not all of them. The sample carries hundreds of thousands of clones, 92% recorded once. V lost 4 bases, J lost 1 base, and 10 bases lay in between. The CDR3 runs to 14 residues. CDR1 and CDR2 from the germline V gene are SGHDN and FVKESK. The sequence was collected from a man aged 55 to 70 with COVID-19, enrolled during active disease. V is TRBV14 and J is TRBJ1-1, with no clear D. Sequenced material: peripheral blood. The CDR3 coding sequence is TGTGCCAGCAGCCCATTCACAGCGAACACTGAAGCTTTCTTT. Amino acid sequence: CASSPFTANTEAFF.